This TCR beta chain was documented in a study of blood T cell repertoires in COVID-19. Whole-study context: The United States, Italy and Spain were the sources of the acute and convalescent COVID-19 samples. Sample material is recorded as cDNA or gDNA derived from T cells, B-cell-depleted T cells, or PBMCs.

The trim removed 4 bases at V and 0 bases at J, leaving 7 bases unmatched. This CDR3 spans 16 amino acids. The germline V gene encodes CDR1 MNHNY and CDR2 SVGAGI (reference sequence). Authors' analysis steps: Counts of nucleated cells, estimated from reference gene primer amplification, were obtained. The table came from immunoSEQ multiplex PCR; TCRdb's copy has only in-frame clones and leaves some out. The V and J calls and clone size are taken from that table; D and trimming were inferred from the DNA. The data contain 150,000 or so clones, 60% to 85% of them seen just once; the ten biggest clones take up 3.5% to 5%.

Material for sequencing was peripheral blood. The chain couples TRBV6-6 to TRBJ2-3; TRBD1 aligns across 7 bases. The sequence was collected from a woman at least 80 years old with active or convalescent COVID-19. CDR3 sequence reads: CASSWPGQTSTDTQYF. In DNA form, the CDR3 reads TGTGCCAGCAGTTGGCCGGGACAGACAAGCACAGATACGCAGTATTTT.